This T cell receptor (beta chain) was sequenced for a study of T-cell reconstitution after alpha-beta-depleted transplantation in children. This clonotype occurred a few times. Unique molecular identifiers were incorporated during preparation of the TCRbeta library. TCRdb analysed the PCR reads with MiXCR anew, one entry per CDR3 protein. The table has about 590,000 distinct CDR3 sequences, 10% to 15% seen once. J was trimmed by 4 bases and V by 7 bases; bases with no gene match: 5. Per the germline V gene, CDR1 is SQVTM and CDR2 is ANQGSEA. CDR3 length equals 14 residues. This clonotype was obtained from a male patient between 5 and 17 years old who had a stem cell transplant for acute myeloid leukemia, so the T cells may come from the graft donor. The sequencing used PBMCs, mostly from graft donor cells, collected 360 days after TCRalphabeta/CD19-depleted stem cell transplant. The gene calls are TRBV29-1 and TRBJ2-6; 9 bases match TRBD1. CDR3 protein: CSARTGVGANVLTF. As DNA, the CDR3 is TGCAGCGCCAGGACAGGGGTCGGGGCCAACGTCCTGACTTTC.